This T cell receptor (beta chain) was documented in a study of Graves' ophthalmopathy and Graves' hyperthyroidism. For repertoire sequencing, the TCR beta CDR3 regions were amplified from RNA transcripts. RT-PCR with HTBI primers came first, then second-round multiplex PCR. From the multiplex PCR reads, TCRdb called clonotypes with MiXCR, one entry per CDR3 protein. The data show hundreds of thousands of distinct CDR3 sequences, with under 25% seen just once and under 3.5% held by the top ten. A note on this clonotype: The antigen is not known. A much bigger clone sits one base away, suggesting this may be a read error.

Study results and limitations: Among expanded thyroid clonotypes above 0.001 frequency, most also occurred in blood.

From germline, CDR1 is ENHRY and CDR2 SYGVKD. The CDR3 contains 14 residues. The ends lost 6 bases at V and 5 bases at J; junction bases unmatched: 10. The source material was peripheral blood. The clonotype originates from a woman younger than 30 with stable Graves' hyperthyroidism. This chain links TRBV10-3 with TRBJ2-7, with 7 bases aligning to TRBD1. CDR3 bases: TGTGCCATCAGCCGGACAGGAGCATCCGACGAGCAGTACTTC. As protein: CAISRTGASDEQYF.